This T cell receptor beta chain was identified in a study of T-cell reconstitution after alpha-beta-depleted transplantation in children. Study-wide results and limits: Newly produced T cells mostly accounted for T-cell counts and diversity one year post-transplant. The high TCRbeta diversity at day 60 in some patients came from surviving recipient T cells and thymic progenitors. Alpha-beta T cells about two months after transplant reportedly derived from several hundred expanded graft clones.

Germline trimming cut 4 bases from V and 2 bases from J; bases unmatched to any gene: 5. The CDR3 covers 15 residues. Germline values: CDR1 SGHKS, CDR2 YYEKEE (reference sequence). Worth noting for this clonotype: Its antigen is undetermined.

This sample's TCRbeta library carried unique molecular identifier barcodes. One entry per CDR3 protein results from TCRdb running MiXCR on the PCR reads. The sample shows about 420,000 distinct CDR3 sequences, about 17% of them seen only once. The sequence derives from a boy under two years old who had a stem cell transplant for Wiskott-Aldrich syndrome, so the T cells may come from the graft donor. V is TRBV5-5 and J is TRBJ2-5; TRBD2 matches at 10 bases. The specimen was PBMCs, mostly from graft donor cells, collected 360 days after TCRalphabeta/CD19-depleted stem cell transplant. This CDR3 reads CASSRGTSAQETQYF. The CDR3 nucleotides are TGTGCCAGCAGCCGCGGGACTAGCGCTCAAGAGACCCAGTACTTC.